The present entry profiles one TCR beta chain with its context. The data are from a study of blood T cell repertoires in COVID-19. Whole-study context: Samples of COVID-19 (acute and convalescent) were obtained from the United States, Italy and Spain. The analysed material was cDNA or gDNA that came from T cells, B-cell-depleted T cells, or PBMCs.

V trimming: 2 bases; J trimming: 9 bases; junction bases outside the gene matches: 7. Germline loops: CDR1 KGHSH, CDR2 LQKENI. The CDR3 contains 15 residues. The repertoire was sequenced with immunoSEQ multiplex PCR; TCRdb's copy has only in-frame clones and lacks some. The data contain 300,000 to 400,000 clones, 85% to 90% of them singletons. The rearrangement links TRBV18 to TRBJ2-1; 10 nucleotides line up with TRBD2. Sequencing was carried out using peripheral blood. The TCR originated in a human donor in a cohort sampled during active COVID-19. CDR3 sequence reads: CASSPRSGRAREQFF. DNA for the CDR3: TGTGCCAGCTCACCAAGGAGCGGGAGGGCCCGTGAGCAGTTCTTC.